One sample yielded the 13 T cell receptor beta chains listed below, sequenced in a study of PD-1 blockade in classical Hodgkin lymphoma. Time point denoted: newly diagnosed, previously untreated cHL patient sample. Sequenced by immunoSEQ multiplex PCR; TCRdb stores in-frame clones only, minus some. This sample has roughly 29,000 clones, with 91% found just once. The sequencing sample was made of peripheral blood mononuclear cells (PBMCs). These TCRs come from a human donor with classical Hodgkin lymphoma.

This chain connects TRBV5-6 to TRBJ2-1; D ambiguous. Trimming shortened V by 4 bases and J by 3 bases, and 17 bases separated the two germline ends. CDR3 length: 16 residues. CDR1 is SGHDT and CDR2 is YYEEEE in the germline V gene. As DNA, the CDR3 is TGTGCCAGCAGCCTGGCCTACACGGATCTCTACAATGAGCAGTTCTTC. The encoded protein is CASSLAYTDLYNEQFF.

Here the CDR3 reads CASTLTGQTSTDTQYF. For the CDR3, the DNA is TGTGCCAGCACCTTGACTGGTCAGACTAGCACAGATACGCAGTATTTT. The chain employs TRBV27 and TRBJ2-3; unclear D gene. The V gene lost 7 bases and the J gene lost 0 bases, with 17 bases spanning the gap. This CDR3 is built from 16 residues. Per the germline V gene, CDR1 is MNHEY and CDR2 is SMNVEV (reference sequence).

The J gene is TRBJ2-7, the V gene TRBV7-2; TRBD1 agrees at 9 bases. Germline CDR1 SGHTA, CDR2 FQGNSA. The trim removed 1 base at V and 1 base at J, leaving 11 bases unmatched. The CDR3 extends over 18 amino acids. CDR3 sequence: CASSLEGTGFGPSYEQYF. DNA of the CDR3: TGTGCCAGCAGCTTAGAGGGGACAGGGTTCGGGCCTTCCTACGAGCAGTACTTC.

V and J are TRBV7-2 and TRBJ2-2; D may correspond to TRBD1 or TRBD2 (5 bases each). The V end was cut by 5 bases, the J end by 2 bases, with 12 bases between. The CDR3 runs 15 residues. In germline, CDR1 is SGHTA, CDR2 FQGNSA. The CDR3 region has the DNA TGTGCCAGCAGCACGAGGGACCCTAACACCGGGGAGCTGTTTTTT. Amino acid sequence: CASSTRDPNTGELFF.

This clone has more than one count but fewer than ten. The chain couples TRBV7-5 to TRBJ2-3; the D segment call TRBD2 is taken from the table without a DNA check. TRBV7-5 is a listed pseudogene. The CDR3 is made up of 16 amino acids. CDR3 amino acids: CVREWTSGRGLDTQYF. The CDR3 region has the DNA TGTGTCAGAGAATGGACGAGCGGGAGGGGGCTGGATACGCAGTATTTT.

The genes are TRBV5-1 and TRBJ2-1; 8 nucleotides agree with TRBD1. Per germline, CDR1 SGHRS and CDR2 YFSETQ. V trimming: 3 bases; J trimming: 5 bases; junction bases outside the gene matches: 4. The CDR3 is 14 amino acids. The CDR3 sequence: CASSSGQEHNEQFF. CDR3 nucleotides: TGCGCCAGCAGCTCGGGACAGGAGCACAATGAGCAGTTCTTC. Variable domain in full (rest from reference TRBV5-1 and TRBJ2-1): KAGVTQTPRYLIKTRGQQVTLSCSPISGHRSVSWYQQTPGQGLQFLFEYFSETQRNKGNFPGRFSGRQFSNSRSEMNVSTLELGDSALYLCASSSGQEHNEQFFGPGTRLTVL.

V and J are TRBV7-2 and TRBJ1-5; weak D call: TRBD1 (5 bases). CDR1 and CDR2 from the germline V gene are SGHTA and FQGNSA. Trimming removed 1 base at V and 5 bases at J, with 12 bases between. The CDR3 sequence is 15 residues long. The CDR3 sequence: CASSLGSGGDQPQHF. Here the CDR3 DNA reads TGTGCCAGCAGCTTAGGTTCGGGGGGGGATCAGCCCCAGCATTTT. The variable domain in full, completed from reference TRBV7-2 and TRBJ1-5, reads GAGVSQSPSNKVTEKGKDVELRCDPISGHTALYWYRQSLGQGLEFLIYFQGNSAPDKSGLPSDRFSAERTGGSVSTLTIQRTQQEDSAVYLCASSLGSGGDQPQHFGDGTRLSIL.

About this clone: Other nucleotide sequences in the sample specify the same CDR3. The gene calls are TRBV28 and TRBJ1-3; D is perhaps TRBD1 (6 bases). This CDR3 is 12 amino acids long. V dropped 7 bases and J dropped 4 bases, with 8 bases sitting between them. Germline V gene data show CDR1 as MDHEN and CDR2 as SYDVKM. The CDR3 DNA follows: TGTGCCAGCACAGGGGCAGGAAACACCATATATTTT. Translated, it gives CASTGAGNTIYF.

The chain employs TRBV18 and TRBJ2-7; tentatively, D is TRBD1 or TRBD2 (5 bases each). V lost 5 bases, J lost 6 bases, and 11 bases lay in between. Germline-derived CDR1 and CDR2 are KGHSH and LQKENI. CDR3 length: 12 amino acids. Here the CDR3 reads CASSVRDGEQYF. The DNA for the CDR3 is TGTGCCAGCTCAGTTAGGGACGGCGAGCAGTACTTC.

J is TRBJ1-2 and V is TRBV5-4; unclear D gene. CDR3 length: 13 amino acids. Trimming shortened V by 5 bases and J by 3 bases, and 11 bases separated the two germline ends. Germline V gives CDR1 SGHNT, CDR2 YYREEE (reference sequence). CDR3 residues: CASSPFLYYGYTF. The CDR3 DNA is TGTGCCAGCAGTCCGTTTCTTTACTATGGCTACACCTTC.

The chain carries TRBV5-1 and TRBJ1-6; 9 nucleotides agree with TRBD1. J gave up 8 bases and V 2 bases, and 8 bases lay outside the gene matches. This CDR3 has 16 amino acids. Germline values: CDR1 SGHRS, CDR2 YFSETQ. This CDR3 is CASSLGRGQGDSPLHF. The CDR3 DNA reads TGCGCCAGCAGCTTAGGGAGGGGACAGGGCGATTCACCCCTCCACTTT.

This chain uses TRBV19 with TRBJ1-2; D remains ambiguous. V gave up 5 bases and J gave up 4 bases, with 14 bases separating them. The germline CDR1 and CDR2 sequences are LNHDA and SQIVND (reference sequence). There are 14 residues in the CDR3. The CDR3 loop is CASSGRSRFYGYTF. CDR3 DNA: TGTGCCAGTAGTGGTAGATCCAGGTTCTATGGCTACACCTTC.

This clone was detected once. The rearrangement uses TRBV11-3 and TRBJ2-7, with D possibly TRBD1 on 5 matching bases. V lost 3 bases, J lost 5 bases, and 11 bases lay in between. The CDR3 has 13 amino acids. Germline loops: CDR1 SGHNT, CDR2 YENEEA. The CDR3 DNA reads TGTGCCAGCAGCTTTCAAGGGGAAGACGAGCAGTACTTC. Translating gives CASSFQGEDEQYF.